This T cell receptor (beta chain) was found in a study of memory CD4+ T cells and cytomegalovirus serostatus. Single viable CD3+CD4+CD8-CD45RO+ cells were sorted as the memory CD4+ T cells. The CDR3 loop spans 15 amino acids. Germline V gene sequence: CDR1 SGHTA, CDR2 FQGNSA. Trimming shortened V by 1 base and J by 5 bases, and 11 bases separated the two germline ends. Sequencing used immunoSEQ multiplex PCR; TCRdb keeps in-frame clones, though not all of them. The top ten hold just over 2.5% of the sample, which has about 75,000 clones, around 80% seen once. This chain links TRBV7-2 with TRBJ1-4; no firm D call. The sequence was obtained from an adult in good health and CMV-seropositive. Sequencing was performed on memory CD4+ T cells from blood. The CDR3 nucleotides read TGTGCCAGCAGCTTAGGGGGTAGATGGAATGAAAAACTGTTTTTT. It codes for CASSLGGRWNEKLFF. Variable domain in full (rest from reference TRBV7-2 and TRBJ1-4): GAGVSQSPSNKVTEKGKDVELRCDPISGHTALYWYRQSLGQGLEFLIYFQGNSAPDKSGLPSDRFSAERTGGSVSTLTIQRTQQEDSAVYLCASSLGGRWNEKLFFGSGTQLSVL.